This T cell receptor beta chain was found in a study of blood T cell repertoires in COVID-19 (TCRdb year 2020). Turning to the overall study: Samples covering the acute and convalescent phases of COVID-19 were provided by collaborators in the United States, Italy and Spain. The repertoires were made available in a free public database intended to serve as a resource for research on the immune response to SARS-CoV-2. The samples were drawn from two sources: the first 160 participants of the ongoing ImmuneRACE study, and about 1,300 subjects contributed by 6 global collaborators. The material from the prospective study consisted of cDNA or gDNA derived from T cells, B-cell-depleted T cells, or PBMCs. Deeply sampled blood TCRbeta repertoires from subjects exposed to, actively infected with, or recovered from COVID-19 were included in the dataset. Where available, HLA class I and class II types were obtained from metadata supplied by the sample provider rather than from assay-based typing. Sample metadata almost always included a de-identified subject ID, COVID-19 status, age in years and sex.

This clone was seen more than once but under ten times. Its antigen is currently not known. No clone much larger than this one lies a single base away; base qualities are absent. Whole blood was collected in K2EDTA tubes by collaborating institutions according to the institutions' own protocols. Collaborator samples were shipped for TCRbeta analysis as frozen whole blood, isolated PBMCs, or DNA extracted from either sample type. General study outcomes and caveats: The quantity of clinical and demographic metadata differed by source and by participant and was supplied without curation.

The immunoSEQ Assay, a bias-controlled multiplex PCR, was used to amplify TCRbeta CDR3 regions from genomic DNA. The authors' pipeline ran thus. The number of nucleated cells in each sample was estimated from the amplification of reference gene primers within the assay. To quantify the absolute abundance of each unique TCRbeta CDR3 rearrangement, sequence reads were collapsed and filtered. For each sample, productive Simpson clonality was calculated as the square root of Simpson's diversity index across productive rearrangements. TCRdb re-hosts the immuneACCESS table, in-frame sequences only. Its copies lack some clones; in the studies checked, an unresolved V gene accounts for under half of them, and the cause for the rest is not known. The V and J calls and clone size were taken over from that table, and D and trimming were inferred from the DNA. The sample table records 80,000 to 100,000 clones; 91% of these occur just once. About 1.7% of the sample rests with the top ten.

The sequencing sample was made of peripheral blood. The receptor was derived from a human donor with active COVID-19. The donor label of this sample is uncertain.

The CDR3 region reads CASSLKPGQPENIQYF. Read as DNA, the sequence is TGTGCCAGCAGCTTAAAGCCGGGACAGCCGGAAAACATTCAGTACTTC. The chain couples TRBV7-3 to TRBJ2-4; 7 bases in between match TRBD1. V is pruned by 1 base and J by 5 bases, leaving 8 bases of the junction without a gene match. There are 16 amino acids in the CDR3, from cysteine to phenylalanine inclusive. Only the CDR3 part of the read is kept: 48 bases, read in frame from the first base. Taken from the germline V gene, the CDR1 and CDR2 loops are SGHTA and FQGTGA.